This T cell receptor (beta chain) was identified during a study of naive and memory T cell subsets. This clonotype was observed a few times. Its target is not known. Findings and limits, study-wide: A few larger clonotypes appeared in naive repertoires, especially CD8, possibly memory cells re-expressing CD45RA.

The beta constant-region primer was an equimolar mix of two oligonucleotides covering TRBC1 and TRBC2. The ligated cDNA underwent four PCR rounds using SP2 and nested alpha and beta constant-region primers. TCRdb reprocessed the UMI-ligation and nested PCR reads via MiXCR and lists one record per CDR3 protein. The sample lists around 160,000 distinct CDR3 sequences, 22% occurring once. The CDR3 is made up of 16 amino acids. V lost 4 bases and J 0 bases, leaving 15 bases between the germline ends. The sequence came from a human donor in good health. The sequenced material came from naive CD4+ T cells from blood. This sequence joins TRBV12-3 or TRBV12-4 and TRBJ2-5; D tentatively reads TRBD1 or TRBD2 (5 bases each). This CDR3 reads CASSSLGTADQETQYF. CDR3 DNA sequence: TGTGCCAGCAGTTCGCTGGGGACCGCCGACCAAGAGACCCAGTACTTC.